Below, one T cell receptor beta chain is given with its context. The antigen it binds to is not known. Nothing much larger sits one base from this clone, and base qualities are not available. The time point tag for this specimen amounts to: baseline before first vaccination. Samples from vaccinated people were obtained from the UK trials COV001 and COV002, which included a single-blind randomized controlled phase 2/3 trial of AZD1222 (ChAdOx1 nCoV-19) in healthy adults. Trial participant PBMC samples were collected at day 0 and day 28 after the second dose for TCRbeta chain sequencing. These data are taken from a study of T cell responses to AZD1222 COVID-19 vaccine (dated by TCRdb to the early 2020s). Background on the whole study: AZD1222 recipients given second doses at about 4 weeks or at about 12 weeks were pooled, since spike-specific TCR depth and breadth were not found to differ between the two schedules. A total of around 240 trial participants underwent TCR sequencing, of whom around 210 had received two doses of AZD1222 and around 25 had received two doses of the MenACWY control vaccine. Trial participants were enrolled by age into 18-55, 56-69 and 70-plus year subgroups, with about 150, 28 and 57 TCR-sequenced participants respectively.

The CDR3 regions of human TCRbeta chains were subjected to immunosequencing. The authors' analysis ran thus. TCRs in the repertoires were compared against a reference library of SARS-CoV-2-specific TCRs that had been generated with the MIRA antigen-specificity platform. Breadth was defined as the fraction of unique TCRs that were SARS-CoV-2-associated, and depth was defined as the fraction of total T cells that were SARS-CoV-2-associated. Using the MIRA data, each spike-specific TCR was assigned both to the spike region to which the TCR was reactive and to a CD4 or CD8 class. Log10-transformed breadth and depth values were compared by one-way ANOVA with Sidak's multiple comparisons tests. Entries here come from immuneACCESS through TCRdb and include only in-frame sequences with V and J called. Some clones fail to appear in such tables; in the studies checked, an unresolved V gene covers under half of the shortfall, and the cause of the remainder is unknown. The D gene and trimming were derived from the DNA, and the V and J assignments and clone size from that table. Within this sample are around 150,000 clones, with 90% to 95% of them counted one time only. The ten largest clones take up roughly 1.2% of the sample.

Findings and caveats that apply to the study as a whole: Reportedly, almost half of the unique spike-specific TCRs recognized epitopes lying outside the regions that are mutated in the B.1.351 and B.1.1.7 variants. Vaccine-associated CD4 TCRs spanned the whole spike protein, with dominant responses in regions 160-218 and 743-854. Conclusions about previously exposed vaccinees are limited, since just five or six AZD1222 recipients were seropositive for SARS-CoV-2 at baseline. Participants were mostly white British and included more females than males, and it was suggested by the authors that clonal diversity may have been underestimated. In the small 56-69-year group, the increase in depth fell short of significance, most likely because of low power. Because no day 14 peak-response samples were available, repertoires were characterized only after the peak T cell response. After two AZD1222 doses, spike-specific TCR breadth and depth were significantly higher than at day 0 and than in MenACWY recipients.

CDR1 and CDR2, per the germline V gene (reference sequence), are LGHDT and YNNKEL. The CDR3 measures 15 amino acids from cysteine to phenylalanine. Here the CDR3 DNA is all that survives: 45 bases in frame from base 1. Trimming accounts for 4 bases at V and 4 bases at J, while the number of junction bases matched to no gene is 5. The sequence was collected from an adult in good health. The source material was peripheral blood, sampled on day 0 of AZD1222 vaccination. The rearranged chain carries TRBV3-1 (or the pseudogene TRBV3-2) and TRBJ2-3; 10 nucleotides in the junction match TRBD2. The CDR3 region: CASSPSLAGADTQYF. The DNA sequence is as follows: TGTGCCAGCAGCCCATCTCTAGCGGGAGCAGATACGCAGTATTTT.